Ten or more counts support the clone carrying this T cell receptor beta chain. The source of the sample is a study of patients and donors after allogeneic stem cell transplantation. The germline CDR1 and CDR2 sequences are SGHTA and FQGNSA. The CDR3 runs to 14 residues. Deletions cut 4 bases from V and 4 bases from J, with 11 bases between. TCRdb analysed the RT-PCR reads with MiXCR anew, one entry per CDR3 protein. Among about 200,000 distinct CDR3 sequences, less than 50% were seen once, and the ten largest hold 11%. Sequencing was done on a sample of blood, either unsorted or a sorted T cell fraction (not recorded which). The TCR was taken from a human donor who was either an allogeneic HSCT recipient or a stem cell or donor lymphocyte infusion donor (not recorded which). It is not recorded whose cells these are; they may come from a transplant donor. This sequence joins TRBV7-2 and TRBJ1-3; D remains unclear. CDR3 nucleotides: TGTGCCAGCAGCTCGGTAGTCTCCGGAAACACCATATATTTT. Translation: CASSSVVSGNTIYF. Full variable domain (missing parts from reference TRBV7-2 and TRBJ1-3): GAGVSQSPSNKVTEKGKDVELRCDPISGHTALYWYRQSLGQGLEFLIYFQGNSAPDKSGLPSDRFSAERTGGSVSTLTIQRTQQEDSAVYLCASSSVVSGNTIYFGEGSWLTVV.